A selection of T cell receptor beta chains follows, all from one sample in a study of shared clonotypes between healthy human individuals. Assay used: immunoSEQ multiplex PCR; TCRdb lists only in-frame clones, some missing. The sample comprises more than 2,000,000 clones, around nine tenths of which are singletons, and about 0.13% rests with the top ten. Sequencing was done on a sample of naive CD4+ T cells sorted from blood. These receptors originate from a man aged 18 to 29 in good health. CDR3s include the opening cysteine and the closing phenylalanine or tryptophan. Clone size is stated in some rows and not others, as once, few, many or a class when expanded.

V gene	J gene	clone size	CDR3 protein
TRBV29-1	TRBJ1-3	-	CSASQGALPGNTIYF
TRBV25-1	TRBJ1-3	-	CASSEPGSRNTIYF
TRBV10-1	TRBJ2-1	-	CASSESAGNEQFF
TRBV5-1	TRBJ2-5	-	CASSAGYQETQYF
TRBV28	TRBJ1-4	-	CASKVSGSNEKLFF
TRBV5-1	TRBJ2-6	-	CASIDGTGANVLTF
TRBV7-9	TRBJ1-2	once	CASSRNLGDYGYTF
TRBV10-3	TRBJ2-7	once	CAISGQSYEQYF
TRBV30	TRBJ2-1	-	CAWHHTGVEQFF
TRBV29-1	TRBJ1-2	-	CSVESDYGYTF
TRBV4-3	TRBJ1-6	-	CASSREETGGHSPLHF
TRBV2	TRBJ1-2	-	CASTQHVTYGYTF
TRBV11-3	TRBJ2-3	-	CASSSKTGKLYF
TRBV30	TRBJ2-1	-	CAWRAGRGATYNEQFF
TRBV14	TRBJ2-3	-	CASSHRGAGSTDTQYF
TRBV6-6	TRBJ1-4	-	CASSLGARNEKLFF